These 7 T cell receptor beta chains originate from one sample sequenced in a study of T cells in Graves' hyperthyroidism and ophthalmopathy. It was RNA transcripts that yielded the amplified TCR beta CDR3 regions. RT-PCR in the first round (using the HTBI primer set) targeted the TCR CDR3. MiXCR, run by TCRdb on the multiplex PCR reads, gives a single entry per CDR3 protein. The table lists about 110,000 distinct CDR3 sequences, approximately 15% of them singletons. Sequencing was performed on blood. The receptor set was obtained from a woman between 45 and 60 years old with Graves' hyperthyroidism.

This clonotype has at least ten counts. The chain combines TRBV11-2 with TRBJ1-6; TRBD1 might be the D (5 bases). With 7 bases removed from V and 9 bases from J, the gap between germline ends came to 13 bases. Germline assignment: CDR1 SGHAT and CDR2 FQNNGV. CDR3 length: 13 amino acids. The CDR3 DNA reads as TGTGCCAGCAATCACGACAGCCTTTCACCCCTCCACTTT. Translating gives CASNHDSLSPLHF.

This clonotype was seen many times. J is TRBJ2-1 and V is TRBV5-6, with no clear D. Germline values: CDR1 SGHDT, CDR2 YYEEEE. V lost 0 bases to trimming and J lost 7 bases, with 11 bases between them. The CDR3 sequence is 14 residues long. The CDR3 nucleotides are TGTGCCAGCAGCTTGGTTCGAGTATGGAATGAGCAGTTCTTC. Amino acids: CASSLVRVWNEQFF.

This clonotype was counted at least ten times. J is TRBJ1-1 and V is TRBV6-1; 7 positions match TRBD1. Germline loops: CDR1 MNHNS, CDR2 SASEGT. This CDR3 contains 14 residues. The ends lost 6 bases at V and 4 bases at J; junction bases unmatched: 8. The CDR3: CASSYRGFGTEAFF. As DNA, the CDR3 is TGTGCCAGCAGCTACAGGGGTTTCGGCACTGAAGCTTTCTTT.

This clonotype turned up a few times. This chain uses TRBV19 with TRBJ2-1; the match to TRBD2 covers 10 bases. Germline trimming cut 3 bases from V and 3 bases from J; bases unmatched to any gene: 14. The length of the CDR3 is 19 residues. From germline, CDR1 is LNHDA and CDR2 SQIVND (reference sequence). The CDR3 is CASSIPLAGAVGSYNEQFF. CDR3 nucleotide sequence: TGTGCCAGTAGTATCCCCCTAGCGGGAGCGGTAGGGAGCTACAATGAGCAGTTCTTC.

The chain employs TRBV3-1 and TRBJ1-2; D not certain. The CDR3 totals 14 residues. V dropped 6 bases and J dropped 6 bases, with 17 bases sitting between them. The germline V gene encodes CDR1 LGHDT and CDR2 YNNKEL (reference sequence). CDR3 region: CASSPTGGTHGYTF. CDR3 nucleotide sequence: TGTGCCAGCAGTCCTACTGGAGGTACCCATGGCTACACCTTC.

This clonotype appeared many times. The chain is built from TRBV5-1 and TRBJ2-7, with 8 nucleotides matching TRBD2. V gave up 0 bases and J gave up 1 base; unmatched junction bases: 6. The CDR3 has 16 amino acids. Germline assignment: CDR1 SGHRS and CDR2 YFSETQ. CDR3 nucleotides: TGCGCCAGCAGCTTGGCCGGGACTAGTCGTTCCTACGAGCAGTACTTC. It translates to CASSLAGTSRSYEQYF.

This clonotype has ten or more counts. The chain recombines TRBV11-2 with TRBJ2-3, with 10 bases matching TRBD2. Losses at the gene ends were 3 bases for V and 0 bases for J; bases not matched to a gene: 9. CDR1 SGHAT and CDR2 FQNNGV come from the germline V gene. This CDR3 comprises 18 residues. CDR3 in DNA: TGTGCCAGCAGCTTTCGAACGCTAGCGGGAGCCAGCACAGATACGCAGTATTTT. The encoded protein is CASSFRTLAGASTDTQYF.